The entry below describes one T cell receptor (beta chain). Membership in each cohort depended on participant-reported clinical history. As handled by the study authors: From reference gene primer amplification, estimates of nucleated cell counts were derived. Generated by immunoSEQ multiplex PCR, the TCRdb table keeps only in-frame clones and is missing some. That table furnishes V, J and clone size, whereas the DNA furnished D and trimming. The sample carries 200,000 to 300,000 clones, about nine tenths recorded once. Germline trimming cut 6 bases from V and 3 bases from J; bases unmatched to any gene: 8. Germline V gene lookup returns CDR1 MDHEN and CDR2 SYDVKM. The CDR3 is made up of 15 amino acids. This sample is part of a study of blood T cell repertoires in COVID-19. Study as a whole: COVID-19 samples, acute and convalescent, were from the United States, Italy and Spain. From T cells, B-cell-depleted T cells, or PBMCs came the material, which was cDNA or gDNA.

J is TRBJ2-1 and V is TRBV28; 7 bases map to TRBD2. This TCR derives from a woman between 40 and 55 years old with acute COVID-19. Sequenced input: PBMCs or T cells enriched from blood (not recorded which). CDR3 loop: CASSPGGSGYNEQFF. CDR3 bases: TGTGCCAGCAGCCCCGGGGGGAGTGGCTACAATGAGCAGTTCTTC.